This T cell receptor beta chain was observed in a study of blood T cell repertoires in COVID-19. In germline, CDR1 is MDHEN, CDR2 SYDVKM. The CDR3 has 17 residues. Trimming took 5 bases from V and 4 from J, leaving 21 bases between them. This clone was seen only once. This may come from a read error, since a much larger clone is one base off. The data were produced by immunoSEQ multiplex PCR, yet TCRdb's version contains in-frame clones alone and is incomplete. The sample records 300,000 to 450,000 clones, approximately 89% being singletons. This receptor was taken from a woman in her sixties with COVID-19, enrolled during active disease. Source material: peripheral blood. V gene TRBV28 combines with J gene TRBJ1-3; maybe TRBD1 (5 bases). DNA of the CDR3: TGTGCCAGCAGTATTATGTTGGGGGGTGGGCTCGGAAACACCATATATTTT. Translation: CASSIMLGGGLGNTIYF.